This T cell receptor (beta chain) was obtained from a study of blood T cell repertoires in COVID-19. Study details: Sample material is recorded as cDNA or gDNA derived from T cells, B-cell-depleted T cells, or PBMCs.

The table came from immunoSEQ multiplex PCR; TCRdb's copy has only in-frame clones and leaves some out. Of about 54,000 clones in the sample, roughly 80% were seen once. Germline assignment: CDR1 SGDLS and CDR2 YYNGEE. The J segment lost 6 bases and the V segment lost 0 bases, leaving 11 bases of the junction unmatched. CDR3 length: 16 residues. V gene TRBV9 combines with J gene TRBJ1-2; 7 positions match TRBD1. The sequence derives from a woman between 55 and 75 years old with acute or convalescent COVID-19. The sequenced material came from peripheral blood. CDR3 nucleotides: TGTGCCAGCAGCGTAGGAGGTAGGACAGGAACAAATGGCTACACCTTC. This gives the protein CASSVGGRTGTNGYTF. The whole variable domain, remainder taken from reference TRBV9 and TRBJ1-2, is DSGVTQTPKHLITATGQRVTLRCSPRSGDLSVYWYQQSLDQGLQFLIQYYNGEERAKGNILERFSAQQFPDLHSELNLSSLELGDSALYFCASSVGGRTGTNGYTFGSGTRLTVV.